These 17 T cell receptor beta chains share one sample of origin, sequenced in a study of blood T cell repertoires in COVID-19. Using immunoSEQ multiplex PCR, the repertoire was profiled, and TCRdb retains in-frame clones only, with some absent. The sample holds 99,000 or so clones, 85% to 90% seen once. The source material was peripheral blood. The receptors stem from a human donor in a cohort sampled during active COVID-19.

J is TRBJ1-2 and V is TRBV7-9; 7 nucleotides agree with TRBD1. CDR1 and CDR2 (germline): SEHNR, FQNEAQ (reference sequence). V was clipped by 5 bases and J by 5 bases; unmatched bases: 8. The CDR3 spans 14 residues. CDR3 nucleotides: TGTGCCAGCAGCGACAGGGCTTCGGAGTATGGCTACACCTTC. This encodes CASSDRASEYGYTF.

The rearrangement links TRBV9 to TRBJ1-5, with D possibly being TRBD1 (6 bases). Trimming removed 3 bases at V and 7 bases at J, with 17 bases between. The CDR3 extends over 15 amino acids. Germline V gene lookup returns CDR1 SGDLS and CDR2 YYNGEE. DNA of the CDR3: TGTGCCAGCAGCGCCGGGACGGCTCAGGGGCAGCCCCAGCATTTT. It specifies CASSAGTAQGQPQHF.

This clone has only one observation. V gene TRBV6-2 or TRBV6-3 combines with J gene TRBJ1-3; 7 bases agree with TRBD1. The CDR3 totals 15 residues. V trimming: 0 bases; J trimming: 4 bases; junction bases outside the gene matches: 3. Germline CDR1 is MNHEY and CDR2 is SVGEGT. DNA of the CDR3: TGTGCCAGCAGTTACTCGACAGGGTTCGGAAACACCATATATTTT. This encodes CASSYSTGFGNTIYF.

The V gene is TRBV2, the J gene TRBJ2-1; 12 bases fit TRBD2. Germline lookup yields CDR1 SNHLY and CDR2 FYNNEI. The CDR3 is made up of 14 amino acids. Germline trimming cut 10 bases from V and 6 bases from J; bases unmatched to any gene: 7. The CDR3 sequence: CATGGLAGPNEQFF. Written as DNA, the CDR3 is TGTGCCACCGGAGGACTAGCGGGGCCCAATGAGCAGTTCTTC.

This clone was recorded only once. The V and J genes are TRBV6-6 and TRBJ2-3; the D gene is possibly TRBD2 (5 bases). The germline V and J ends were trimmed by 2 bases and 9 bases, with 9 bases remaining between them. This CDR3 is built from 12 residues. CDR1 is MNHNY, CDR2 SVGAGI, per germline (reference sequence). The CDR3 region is CASSYDGETQYF. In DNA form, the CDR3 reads TGTGCCAGCAGTTACGACGGGGAGACGCAGTATTTT.

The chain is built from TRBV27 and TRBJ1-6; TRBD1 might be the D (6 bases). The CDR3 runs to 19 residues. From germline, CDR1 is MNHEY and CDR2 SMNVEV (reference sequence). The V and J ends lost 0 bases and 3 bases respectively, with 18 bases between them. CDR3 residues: CASSLSQLRGGGYNSPLHF. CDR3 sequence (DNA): TGTGCCAGCAGTTTATCCCAACTAAGGGGGGGCGGCTATAATTCACCCCTCCACTTT.

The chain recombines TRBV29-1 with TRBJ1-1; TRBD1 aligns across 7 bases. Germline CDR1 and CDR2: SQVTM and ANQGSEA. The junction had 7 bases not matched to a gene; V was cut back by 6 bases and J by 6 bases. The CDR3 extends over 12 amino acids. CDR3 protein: CSVRDRVAEAFF. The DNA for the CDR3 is TGCAGCGTCCGGGACAGAGTCGCTGAAGCTTTCTTT.

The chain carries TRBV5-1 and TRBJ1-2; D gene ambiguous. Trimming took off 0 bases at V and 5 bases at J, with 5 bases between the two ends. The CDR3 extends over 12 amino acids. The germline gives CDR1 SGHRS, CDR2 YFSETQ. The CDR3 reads CASSLDKYGYTF. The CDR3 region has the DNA TGCGCCAGCAGCTTGGACAAGTATGGCTACACCTTC.

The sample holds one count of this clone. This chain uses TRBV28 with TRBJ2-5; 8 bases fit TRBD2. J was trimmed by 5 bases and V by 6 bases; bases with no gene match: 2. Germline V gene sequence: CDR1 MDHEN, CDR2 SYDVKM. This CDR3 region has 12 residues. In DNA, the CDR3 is TGTGCCAGCAGCGGGAGGGGTGAGACCCAGTACTTC. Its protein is CASSGRGETQYF. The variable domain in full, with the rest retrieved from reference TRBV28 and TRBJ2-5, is DVKVTQSSRYLVKRTGEKVFLECVQDMDHENMFWYRQDPGLGLRLIYFSYDVKMKEKGDIPEGYSVSREKKERFSLILESASTNQTSMYLCASSGRGETQYFGPGTRLLVL.

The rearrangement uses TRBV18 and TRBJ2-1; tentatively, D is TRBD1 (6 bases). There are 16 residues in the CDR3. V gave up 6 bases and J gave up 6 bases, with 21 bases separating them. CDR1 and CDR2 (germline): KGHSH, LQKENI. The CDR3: CASSPGQFLDGNEQFF. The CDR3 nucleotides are TGTGCCAGCTCCCCCGGACAGTTTCTGGACGGCAATGAGCAGTTCTTC. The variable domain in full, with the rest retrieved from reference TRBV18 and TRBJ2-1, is NAGVMQNPRHLVRRRGQEARLRCSPMKGHSHVYWYRQLPEEGLKFMVYLQKENIIDESGMPKERFSAEFPKEGPSILRIQQVVRGDSAAYFCASSPGQFLDGNEQFFGPGTRLTVL.

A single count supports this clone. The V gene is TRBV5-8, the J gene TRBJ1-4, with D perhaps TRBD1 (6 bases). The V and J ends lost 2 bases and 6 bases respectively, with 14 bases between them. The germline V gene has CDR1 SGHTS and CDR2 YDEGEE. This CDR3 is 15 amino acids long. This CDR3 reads CASSFGQRGYEKLFF. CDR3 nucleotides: TGTGCCAGCAGCTTTGGACAGCGAGGATATGAAAAACTGTTTTTT.

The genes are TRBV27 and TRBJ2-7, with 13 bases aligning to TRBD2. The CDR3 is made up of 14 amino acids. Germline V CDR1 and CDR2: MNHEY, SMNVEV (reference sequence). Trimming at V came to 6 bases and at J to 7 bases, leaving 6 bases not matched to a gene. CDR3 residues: CASRRLAGGWEQYF. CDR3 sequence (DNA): TGTGCCAGCAGACGACTAGCGGGAGGCTGGGAGCAGTACTTC.

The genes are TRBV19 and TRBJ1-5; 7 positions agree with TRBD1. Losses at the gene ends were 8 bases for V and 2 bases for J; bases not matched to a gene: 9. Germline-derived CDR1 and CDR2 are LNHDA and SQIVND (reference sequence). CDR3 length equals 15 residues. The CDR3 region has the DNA TGTGCCAGTGATATAACAGGGACAGGCAATCAGCCCCAGCATTTT. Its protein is CASDITGTGNQPQHF. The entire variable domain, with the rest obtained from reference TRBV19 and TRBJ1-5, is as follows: DGGITQSPKYLFRKEGQNVTLSCEQNLNHDAMYWYRQDPGQGLRLIYYSQIVNDFQKGDIAEGYSVSREKKESFPLTVTSAQKNPTAFYLCASDITGTGNQPQHFGDGTRLSIL.

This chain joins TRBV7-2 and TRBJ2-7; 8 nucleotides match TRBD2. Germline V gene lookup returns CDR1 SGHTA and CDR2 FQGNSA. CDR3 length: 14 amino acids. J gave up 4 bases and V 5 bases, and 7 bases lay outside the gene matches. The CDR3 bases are TGTGCCAGCAGCCAACTAGCGGAAAATTACGAGCAGTACTTC. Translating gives CASSQLAENYEQYF.

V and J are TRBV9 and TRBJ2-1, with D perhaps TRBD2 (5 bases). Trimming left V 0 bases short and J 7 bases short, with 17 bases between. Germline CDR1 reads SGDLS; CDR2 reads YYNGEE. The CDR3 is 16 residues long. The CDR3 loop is CASSVEPRPPGNEQFF. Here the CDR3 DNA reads TGTGCCAGCAGCGTAGAGCCCCGGCCTCCGGGGAATGAGCAGTTCTTC.

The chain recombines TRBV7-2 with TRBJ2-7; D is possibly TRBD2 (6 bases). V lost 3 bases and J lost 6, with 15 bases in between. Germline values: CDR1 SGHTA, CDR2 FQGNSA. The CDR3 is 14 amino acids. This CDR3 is CASSLSVSGGEQYF. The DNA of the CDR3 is TGTGCCAGCAGCTTGTCGGTCTCCGGGGGCGAGCAGTACTTC.

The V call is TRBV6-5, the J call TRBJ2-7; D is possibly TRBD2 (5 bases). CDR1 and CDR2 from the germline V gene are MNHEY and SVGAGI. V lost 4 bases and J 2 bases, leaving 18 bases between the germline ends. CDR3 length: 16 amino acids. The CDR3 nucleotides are TGTGCCAGCAGTTTATATGCCCTAGCAAAAACCTACGAGCAGTACTTC. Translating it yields CASSLYALAKTYEQYF.